The 30 T cell receptor beta chains reported below all come from one sample, sequenced in a study of T cell repertoires in cytomegalovirus infection. Each CDR3 protein gets one entry after TCRdb re-called the reads with MiXCR. The sample holds under 350,000 distinct CDR3 sequences, over 7.5% seen once. Sample: PBMCs. All receptors come from a human donor in good health (CMV status not recorded). Some clones in this sample may be carry-over from other donors' samples.

V usage is TRBV7-4 and J usage is TRBJ1-2, with unresolved D. Trimming took 3 bases from V and 7 from J, leaving 9 bases between them. Germline lookup yields CDR1 SGHVT and CDR2 SQSDAQ. The CDR3 is 12 amino acids. In nucleotides, the CDR3 is TGTGCCAGCAGCTTGGCCGCGGGTGGCTACACCTTC. This translates into CASSLAAGGYTF.

This clonotype has a handful of counts. This chain links TRBV20-1 with TRBJ1-2; TRBD1 might be the D (5 bases). The CDR3 consists of 13 residues. Germline V CDR1 and CDR2: DFQATT, SNEGSKA (reference sequence). With 2 bases removed from V and 8 bases from J, the gap between germline ends came to 15 bases. CDR3 in amino acids: CSARRTRGVGYTF. In nucleotides, the CDR3 is TGCAGTGCTAGACGGACTCGAGGGGTGGGCTACACCTTC.

Many counts were recorded for this clonotype. This sequence joins TRBV25-1 and TRBJ1-6, with D perhaps matching TRBD1 (5 bases). The ends were cut back, 1 base at V and 7 bases at J, with 11 bases in the middle. Germline CDR1 reads MGHDK; CDR2 reads SYGVNS. The CDR3 covers 15 residues. This CDR3 is CASSESGGKNSPLHF. The CDR3 DNA reads TGTGCCAGCAGTGAATCGGGGGGTAAAAATTCACCCCTCCACTTT.

J is TRBJ1-2 and V is TRBV4-1, with a possible D match to TRBD1 (5 bases). Germline V CDR1 and CDR2: MGHRA, YSYEKL. V was clipped by 3 bases and J by 8 bases, with 10 bases between them. The CDR3 covers 12 residues. The CDR3 DNA is TGCGCCAGCAGCCATCCCAGGACAGGCTACACCTTC. The encoded protein is CASSHPRTGYTF.

The V call is TRBV2, the J call TRBJ2-2; D uncertain. Trimming shortened V by 7 bases and J by 6 bases, and 24 bases separated the two germline ends. CDR1 is SNHLY and CDR2 is FYNNEI in the germline V gene. The CDR3 spans 17 residues. The DNA of the CDR3 is TGTGCCAGCACCGGCGACGCGGCAGCTACTACGGCCGGGGAGCTGTTTTTT. It encodes CASTGDAAATTAGELFF.

This clonotype was seen repeatedly, ten times or more. The CDR3 loop reads CASSSDRLAGGIYNEQFF. CDR3 DNA: TGTGCCAGCAGCTCCGACCGACTAGCGGGGGGGATATACAATGAGCAGTTCTTC. The gene calls are TRBV7-2 and TRBJ2-1, with 14 bases lining up with TRBD2. V lost 4 bases and J lost 4; bases outside the gene matches: 9. The CDR3 consists of 18 residues. Germline V CDR1 and CDR2: SGHTA, FQGNSA.

This clonotype was recorded many times. This chain uses TRBV20-1 with TRBJ2-7, with 8 bases lining up with TRBD2. Germline V gene data show CDR1 as DFQATT and CDR2 as SNEGSKA (reference sequence). The CDR3 is made up of 14 amino acids. V gave up 6 bases and J gave up 7 bases; unmatched junction bases: 14. For the CDR3, the DNA is TGCAGTGCCAGACAGCGGGAGTCATTTTATGAGCAGTACTTC. This codes for CSARQRESFYEQYF.

This clonotype has at least ten counts. The CDR3 spells CASSRRLPETNEKLFF. The CDR3 nucleotides are TGTGCCAGCAGCCGAAGATTGCCAGAAACTAATGAAAAACTGTTTTTT. This chain links TRBV7-8 with TRBJ1-4; no reliable D call. Germline V lookup: CDR1 SGHVS, CDR2 FQNEAQ. The CDR3 runs 16 residues. V was clipped by 5 bases and J by 1 base, with 14 bases between them.

V gene TRBV7-2 combines with J gene TRBJ1-2; weak D call: TRBD1 (6 bases). This CDR3 is 17 amino acids long. Between the trimmed V and J ends, which lost 4 bases and 1 base, there was a span of 19 bases. CDR1 is SGHTA and CDR2 is FQGNSA in the germline V gene. The CDR3 nucleotides read TGTGCCAGCAGCTCTAGCCTGGACAGCGCTTTTAACTATGGCTACACCTTC. This encodes CASSSSLDSAFNYGYTF.

This clonotype was seen ten or more times. The chain combines TRBV7-8 with TRBJ2-1; D possibly corresponds to TRBD2 (6 bases). V was pared by 1 base and J by 13 bases, with 20 bases between. The CDR3 length is 15 residues. Germline CDR1 is SGHVS and CDR2 is FQNEAQ. CDR3: CASSLVGDLAEIQFF. For the CDR3, the DNA is TGTGCCAGCAGCTTAGTGGGTGATTTAGCGGAGATACAGTTCTTC.

This chain links TRBV19 with TRBJ2-2; tentatively, D is TRBD1 (6 bases). CDR3 length equals 16 residues. Trimming removed 3 bases from V and 2 bases from J, with 13 bases in between. The germline V gene has CDR1 LNHDA and CDR2 SQIVND (reference sequence). CDR3 in DNA: TGTGCCAGTAGTATGAGGCAGGGGCTTAACACCGGGGAGCTGTTTTTT. This gives the protein CASSMRQGLNTGELFF.

With regard to this clonotype: A read error may be the cause here, since a much bigger clone is one base away. The chain combines TRBV7-6 with TRBJ2-3; D ambiguous. This CDR3 has 13 amino acids. Germline V gives CDR1 SGHVS, CDR2 FNYEAQ. DNA for the CDR3: TGTGCCAGCAGCTCGTTTGCAAGCTTTTCTCCGACCTTT. This sequence encodes CASSSFASFSPTF. Looking up the rest from reference TRBV7-6 and TRBJ2-3 gives the full variable domain: GAGVSQSPRYKVTKRGQDVALRCDPISGHVSLYWYRQALGQGPEFLTYFNYEAQQDKSGLPNDRFSAERPEGSISTLTIQRTEQRDSAMYRCASSSFASFSPTFGPGTRLTVL.

This clonotype was seen a handful of times. This chain joins TRBV7-2 and TRBJ2-7, with a weak D call TRBD2 (6 bases). Trimming shortened V by 5 bases and J by 2 bases, and 16 bases separated the two germline ends. This CDR3 is built from 15 residues. Germline V gives CDR1 SGHTA, CDR2 FQGNSA. CDR3 region: CASSPRDFSTYEQYF. As DNA, the CDR3 is TGTGCCAGCAGCCCTCGGGACTTCTCTACCTACGAGCAGTACTTC.

There are many counts of this clonotype. This chain links TRBV19 with TRBJ1-5, with TRBD1 matching over 7 bases. There are 13 residues in the CDR3. The germline V gene encodes CDR1 LNHDA and CDR2 SQIVND (reference sequence). Losses at the gene ends were 9 bases for V and 7 bases for J; bases not matched to a gene: 9. This CDR3 reads CASHDRVQQPQHF. The CDR3 bases are TGTGCCAGCCACGACAGGGTTCAGCAGCCCCAGCATTTT.

This chain links TRBV2 with TRBJ1-1; maybe TRBD1 (6 bases). V was clipped by 4 bases and J by 4 bases, with 13 bases between them. The CDR3 consists of 14 residues. CDR1 and CDR2 from the germline V gene are SNHLY and FYNNEI. The DNA of the CDR3 is TGTGCCAGCAGTGCCGACAGGAGAAGCACTGAAGCTTTCTTT. As protein: CASSADRRSTEAFF.

This clonotype was observed many times. The V and J genes are TRBV7-2 and TRBJ1-2; possibly TRBD1 for D (5 bases). The CDR3 consists of 14 residues. V gave up 1 base and J gave up 3 bases, with 9 bases separating them. CDR1 and CDR2 from the germline V gene are SGHTA and FQGNSA. CDR3 sequence: CASSLVGTDYGYTF. For the CDR3, the DNA is TGTGCCAGCAGCTTAGTCGGGACGGACTATGGCTACACCTTC.

This rearrangement joins TRBV11-2 to TRBJ2-1, with TRBD1 as a possible D gene (5 bases). In germline, CDR1 is SGHAT, CDR2 FQNNGV. Trimming stripped 0 bases from V and 4 bases from J, with 13 bases between. This CDR3 spans 16 amino acids. CDR3 residues: CASSLDLAGKYNEQFF. For the CDR3, the DNA is TGTGCCAGCAGCTTAGATTTGGCAGGGAAGTACAATGAGCAGTTCTTC.

This clonotype was detected many times. The chain combines TRBV7-9 with TRBJ2-7; no reliable D call. The germline CDR1 and CDR2 sequences are SEHNR and FQNEAQ (reference sequence). The CDR3 consists of 16 residues. V was pared by 1 base and J by 3 bases, with 16 bases between. CDR3 loop: CASSLGLPGARYEQYF. The CDR3 coding sequence is TGTGCCAGCAGCTTAGGTCTCCCAGGAGCTCGCTACGAGCAGTACTTC.

Turning to this clonotype: A much larger clone lies one base from this, so it may be a read error. Likely a read error: the CDR3 ends without its conserved phenylalanine or tryptophan. The DNA is left out, because the CDR3 cannot be placed on it with certainty; the CDR3 is given as TCRdb lists it. This chain links TRBV12-3 or TRBV12-4 with TRBJ2-5; the DNA was not compared with TRBD2, the D call given in the table. 15 amino acids form the CDR3, both terminal residues included. CDR3 loop: CASGSGTSGGGLKNY.

This clonotype was recorded many times. The chain recombines TRBV7-2 with TRBJ2-1; TRBD2 might be the D (6 bases). V was shortened by 4 bases and J by 1 base, with 11 bases between the two germline ends. This CDR3 has 15 amino acids. CDR1 is SGHTA, CDR2 FQGNSA, per germline. The CDR3 coding sequence is TGTGCCAGCAGCTCCGGGACTTGGTCCTACAATGAGCAGTTCTTC. Translation gives CASSSGTWSYNEQFF.

This clonotype appeared a few times. This chain links TRBV6-2 or TRBV6-3 with TRBJ2-3; D is undetermined. Per the germline V gene, CDR1 is MNHEY and CDR2 is SVGEGT. The CDR3 is 14 residues long. V was cut by 7 bases and J by 2 bases, with 13 bases left in between. The CDR3 spells CASIGPATTDTQYF. The CDR3 DNA follows: TGTGCCAGCATAGGACCCGCAACCACAGATACGCAGTATTTT.

This clonotype showed up many times. The genes are TRBV2 and TRBJ2-3, with TRBD1 as a possible D gene (6 bases). Trimming removed 0 bases at V and 2 bases at J, with 12 bases between. CDR1 is SNHLY, CDR2 FYNNEI, per germline. The CDR3 extends over 16 amino acids. The CDR3, as DNA: TGTGCCAGCAGTGAAGCGGGGGCGGTTACCACAGATACGCAGTATTTT. Protein sequence: CASSEAGAVTTDTQYF.

This CDR3 reads CASSYSSRTYEQYF. The CDR3 region has the DNA TGTGCCAGCAGTTACTCGAGCAGGACCTACGAGCAGTACTTC. V gene TRBV6-5 combines with J gene TRBJ2-7, with D unresolved. This CDR3 is built from 14 residues. Germline lookup yields CDR1 MNHEY and CDR2 SVGAGI. The V and J ends lost 0 bases and 2 bases respectively, with 8 bases between them.

This clonotype was counted a few times. The CDR3 spells CATSRDSRLQETQYF. CDR3 coding DNA: TGTGCCACCAGCAGAGATAGCCGGCTGCAAGAGACCCAGTACTTC. The chain employs TRBV15 and TRBJ2-5; D gene uncertain. CDR3 size: 15 residues. Germline lookup yields CDR1 LNHNV and CDR2 YYDKDF (reference sequence). Deletions cut 0 bases from V and 2 bases from J, with 10 bases between. Drawing the rest from reference TRBV15 and TRBJ2-5, the complete variable domain is DAMVIQNPRYQVTQFGKPVTLSCSQTLNHNVMYWYQQKSSQAPKLLFHYYDKDFNNEADTPDNFQSRRPNTSFCFLDIRSPGLGDTAMYLCATSRDSRLQETQYFGPGTRLLVL.

This clonotype was found many times. CDR3 sequence (DNA): TGTGCCAGCAGCGGGTCACGGCAGGGATTAGATAGCAATCAGCCCCAGCATTTT. Translated: CASSGSRQGLDSNQPQHF. The V and J genes are TRBV7-6 and TRBJ1-5, with TRBD1 as a possible D gene (5 bases). V lost 5 bases and J 0 bases, leaving 20 bases between the germline ends. Germline lookup yields CDR1 SGHVS and CDR2 FNYEAQ. This CDR3 has 18 amino acids.

The rearrangement links TRBV7-2 to TRBJ2-3; D remains unclear. Germline assignment: CDR1 SGHTA and CDR2 FQGNSA. The V and J ends lost 5 bases and 4 bases respectively, with 16 bases between them. This CDR3 is 15 amino acids long. The CDR3 protein is CASSPAGPRPDTQYF. CDR3 bases: TGTGCCAGCAGCCCAGCCGGGCCCCGTCCAGATACGCAGTATTTT.

The sample holds many counts of this clonotype. This sequence joins TRBV20-1 and TRBJ1-1; TRBD1 is a possible D gene (5 bases). Trimming stripped 1 base from V and 9 bases from J, with 15 bases between. Germline values: CDR1 DFQATT, CDR2 SNEGSKA (reference sequence). This CDR3 contains 13 residues. CDR3 region: CSARGVGELQAFF. The CDR3 nucleotides are TGCAGTGCTAGAGGGGTAGGGGAGCTCCAAGCTTTCTTT.

The sample holds a few counts of this clonotype. The chain employs TRBV14 and TRBJ2-7; D is perhaps TRBD1 (6 bases). This CDR3 has 14 residues. Trimming pared 0 bases from V and 3 bases from J, leaving 9 bases between. Germline loops: CDR1 SGHDN, CDR2 FVKESK. The CDR3 here is CASSQESGDYEQYF. The CDR3 DNA sequence: TGTGCCAGCAGCCAAGAATCAGGGGACTACGAGCAGTACTTC.

This clonotype was seen at least ten times. The chain couples TRBV12-3 or TRBV12-4 to TRBJ1-5; TRBD1 agrees at 8 bases. Germline trimming cut 0 bases from V and 2 bases from J; bases unmatched to any gene: 9. The CDR3 extends over 18 amino acids. CDR3 sequence reads: CASSLAPGGQQGNQPQHF. The CDR3 region has the DNA TGTGCCAGCAGTTTAGCTCCAGGGGGCCAGCAAGGCAATCAGCCCCAGCATTTT.

This chain's CDR3 is CASSSGAAEAFF. The CDR3 nucleotides read TGTGCCAGCAGTTCCGGGGCGGCTGAAGCTTTCTTT. V and J are TRBV7-9 and TRBJ1-1; a possible D gene is TRBD1 (5 bases). There are 12 residues in the CDR3. The ends were cut back, 6 bases at V and 6 bases at J, with 11 bases in the middle. CDR1 is SEHNR and CDR2 is FQNEAQ in the germline V gene (reference sequence). Together with reference TRBV7-9 and TRBJ1-1, the CDR3 gives the full variable domain: DTGVSQNPRHKITKRGQNVTFRCDPISEHNRLYWYRQTLGQGPEFLTYFQNEAQLEKSRLLSDRFSAERPKGSFSTLEIQRTEQGDSAMYLCASSSGAAEAFFGQGTRLTVV.